This T cell receptor (beta chain) was retrieved from a study of blood T cell repertoires in COVID-19 (dated by TCRdb to the early 2020s). About the full investigation: The collaborator samples originated in the United States, Italy and Spain and spanned the acute and convalescent phases of COVID-19. The material from the prospective study consisted of cDNA or gDNA derived from T cells, B-cell-depleted T cells, or PBMCs. The dataset comprised deeply sampled blood TCRbeta repertoires from subjects exposed to, actively infected with, or recovered from COVID-19. The repertoires were made available in a free public database intended to serve as a resource for research on the immune response to SARS-CoV-2. Samples came from the ongoing ImmuneRACE study (first 160 participants) plus 1,254 subjects from 6 global collaborators. Sample metadata almost always included a de-identified subject ID, COVID-19 status, age in years and sex. Where available, HLA class I and class II types were taken from metadata supplied by the sample provider and were not determined by assay-based typing.

Whole blood was collected in K2EDTA tubes by collaborating institutions according to the institutions' own protocols. For TCRbeta analysis, collaborator samples were shipped as frozen whole blood, as isolated PBMCs, or as DNA extracted from either sample type. V is shortened by 6 bases, J by 2 bases, and the region joining them spans 11 bases. The germline V gene encodes CDR1 MDHEN and CDR2 SYDVKM. The CDR3 runs 14 residues from the cysteine to the phenylalanine. Solely the CDR3 DNA is kept, with 42 bases framed from the first base. In the case of this clone: No antigen is known for it. No base quality information exists; no much larger clone differs at one position.

TCRbeta CDR3 regions were amplified from genomic DNA using the immunoSEQ Assay, a bias-controlled multiplex PCR. Per the source publication's procedure: The number of nucleated cells in each sample was estimated by amplification of reference gene primers within the assay. To quantify the absolute abundance of each unique TCRbeta CDR3 rearrangement, sequence reads were collapsed and filtered. For each sample, productive Simpson clonality was calculated as the square root of Simpson's diversity index across productive rearrangements. This is the immuneACCESS table as TCRdb keeps it, with only in-frame sequences that have V and J called. A part of the clones is gone; compared with another copy, unresolved V genes explain less than half, and the rest is unexplained. V, J and clone size reflect that table, while D and trimming were determined from the DNA. Within this sample are around 30,000 clones, with roughly 90% of them counted one time only. The ten largest clones capture 5.5% to 7.5% of the sample.

Study-wide conclusions, independent of this receptor: Clinical and demographic metadata were provided uncurated, with the amount varying by source and participant.

Sequencing was done on a sample of peripheral blood. This chain joins TRBV28 to TRBJ1-5; the D gene cannot be named for sure. The receptor was derived from a human donor in a cohort sampled during active COVID-19. The base sequence is TGTGCCAGCAGCCGACTCGGGGGCAATCAGCCCCAGCATTTT. The resulting protein is CASSRLGGNQPQHF. Full variable domain (CDR3 extended with the reference TRBV28 and TRBJ1-5 proteins): DVKVTQSSRYLVKRTGEKVFLECVQDMDHENMFWYRQDPGLGLRLIYFSYDVKMKEKGDIPEGYSVSREKKERFSLILESASTNQTSMYLCASSRLGGNQPQHFGDGTRLSIL.